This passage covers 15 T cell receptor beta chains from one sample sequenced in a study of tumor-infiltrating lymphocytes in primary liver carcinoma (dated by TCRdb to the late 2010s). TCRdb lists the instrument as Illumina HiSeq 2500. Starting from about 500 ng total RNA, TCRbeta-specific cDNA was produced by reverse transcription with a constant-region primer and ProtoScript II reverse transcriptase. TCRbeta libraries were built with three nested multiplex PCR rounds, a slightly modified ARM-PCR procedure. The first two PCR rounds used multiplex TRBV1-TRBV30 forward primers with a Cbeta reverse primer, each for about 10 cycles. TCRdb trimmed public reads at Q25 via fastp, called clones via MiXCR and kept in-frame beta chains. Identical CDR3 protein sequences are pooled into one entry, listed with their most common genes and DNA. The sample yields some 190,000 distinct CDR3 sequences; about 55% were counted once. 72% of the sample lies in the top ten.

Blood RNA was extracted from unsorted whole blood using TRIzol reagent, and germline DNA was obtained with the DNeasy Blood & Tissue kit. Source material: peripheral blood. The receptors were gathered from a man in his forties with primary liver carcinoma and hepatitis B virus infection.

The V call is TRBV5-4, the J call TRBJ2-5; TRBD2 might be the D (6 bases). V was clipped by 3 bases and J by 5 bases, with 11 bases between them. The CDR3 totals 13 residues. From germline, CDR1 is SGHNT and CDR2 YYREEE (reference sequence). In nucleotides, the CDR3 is TGTGCCAGCAGCTCCGGGAGAGCGGAGACCCAGTACTTC. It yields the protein CASSSGRAETQYF.

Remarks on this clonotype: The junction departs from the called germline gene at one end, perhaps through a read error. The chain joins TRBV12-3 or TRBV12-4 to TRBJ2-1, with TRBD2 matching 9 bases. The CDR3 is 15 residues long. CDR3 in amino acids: CANSLVGLANNEQFF. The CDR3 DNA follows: TGTGCCAACAGTCTCGTGGGACTAGCAAACAATGAGCAGTTCTTC.

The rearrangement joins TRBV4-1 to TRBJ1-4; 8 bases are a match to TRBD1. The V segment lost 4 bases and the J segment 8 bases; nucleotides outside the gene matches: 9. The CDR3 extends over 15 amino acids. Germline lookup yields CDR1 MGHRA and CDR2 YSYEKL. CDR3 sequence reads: CASSLRTGLGEKLFF. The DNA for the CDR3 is TGCGCCAGCAGCCTCCGGACAGGGCTGGGAGAAAAACTGTTTTTT.

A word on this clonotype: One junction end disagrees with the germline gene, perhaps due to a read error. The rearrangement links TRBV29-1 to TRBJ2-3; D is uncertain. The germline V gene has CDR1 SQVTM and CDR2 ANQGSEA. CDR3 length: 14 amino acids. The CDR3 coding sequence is TGCAGGGTTGCTTATCGTTCTCCCGAGGATACGCAGTATTTT. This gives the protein CRVAYRSPEDTQYF.

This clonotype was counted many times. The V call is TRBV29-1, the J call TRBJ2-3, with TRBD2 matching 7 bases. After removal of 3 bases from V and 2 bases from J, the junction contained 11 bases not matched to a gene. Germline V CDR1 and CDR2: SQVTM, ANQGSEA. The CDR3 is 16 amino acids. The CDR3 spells CSVESRLAVLTDTQYF. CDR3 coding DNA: TGCAGCGTTGAGTCTCGGCTAGCGGTCCTCACAGATACGCAGTATTTT.

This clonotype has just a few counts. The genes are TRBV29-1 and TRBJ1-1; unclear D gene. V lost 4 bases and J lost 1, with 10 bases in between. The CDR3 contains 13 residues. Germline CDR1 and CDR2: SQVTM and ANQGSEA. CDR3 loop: CSVVHSSNTEAFF. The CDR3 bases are TGCAGCGTTGTGCACAGTTCGAACACTGAAGCTTTCTTT.

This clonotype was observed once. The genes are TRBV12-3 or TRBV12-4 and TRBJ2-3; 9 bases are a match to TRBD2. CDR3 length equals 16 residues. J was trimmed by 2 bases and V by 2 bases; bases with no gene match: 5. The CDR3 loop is CASSLLAGINTDTQYF. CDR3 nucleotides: TGTGCCAGCAGTTTACTAGCGGGAATAAACACAGATACGCAGTATTTT.

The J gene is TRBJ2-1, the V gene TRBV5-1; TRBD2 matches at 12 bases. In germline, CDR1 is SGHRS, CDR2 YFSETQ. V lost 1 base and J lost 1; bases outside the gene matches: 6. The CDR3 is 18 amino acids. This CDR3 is CASSLPSGRAGSYNEQFF. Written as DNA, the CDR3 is TGCGCCAGCAGCTTGCCTAGCGGGAGGGCCGGGTCCTACAATGAGCAGTTCTTC.

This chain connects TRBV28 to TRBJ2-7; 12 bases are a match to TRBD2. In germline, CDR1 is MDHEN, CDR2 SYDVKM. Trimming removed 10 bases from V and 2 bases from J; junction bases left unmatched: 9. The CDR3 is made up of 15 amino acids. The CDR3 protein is CATSGGTSGPYEQYF. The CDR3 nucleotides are TGTGCCACCAGCGGTGGGACTAGCGGGCCCTACGAGCAGTACTTC.

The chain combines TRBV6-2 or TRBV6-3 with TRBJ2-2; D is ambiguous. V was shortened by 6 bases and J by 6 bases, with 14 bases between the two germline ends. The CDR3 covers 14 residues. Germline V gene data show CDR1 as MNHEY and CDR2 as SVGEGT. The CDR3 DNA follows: TGTGCCAGCAGCGCACCGGGTTTCGCCGGGGAGCTGTTTTTT. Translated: CASSAPGFAGELFF.

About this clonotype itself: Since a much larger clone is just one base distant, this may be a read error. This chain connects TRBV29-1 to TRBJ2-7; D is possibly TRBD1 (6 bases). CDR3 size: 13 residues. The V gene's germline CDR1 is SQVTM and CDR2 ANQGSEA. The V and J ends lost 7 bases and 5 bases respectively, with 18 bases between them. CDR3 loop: CSATPVKGDEQYF. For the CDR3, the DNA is TGCAGCGCCACCCCCGTTAAGGGGGACGAGCAGTACTTC.

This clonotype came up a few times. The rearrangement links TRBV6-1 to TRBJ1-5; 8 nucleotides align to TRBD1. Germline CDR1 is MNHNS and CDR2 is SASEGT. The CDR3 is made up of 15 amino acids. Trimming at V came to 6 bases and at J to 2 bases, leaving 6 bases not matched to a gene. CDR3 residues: CASSPQGAGNQPQHF. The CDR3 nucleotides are TGTGCCAGCAGCCCGCAGGGGGCAGGCAATCAGCCCCAGCATTTT.

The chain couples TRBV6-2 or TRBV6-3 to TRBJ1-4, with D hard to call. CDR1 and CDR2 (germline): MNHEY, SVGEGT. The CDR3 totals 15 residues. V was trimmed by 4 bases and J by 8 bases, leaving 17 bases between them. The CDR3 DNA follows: TGTGCCAGCAGTTCCACGGACGCCGGGAGGGAAAAACTGTTTTTT. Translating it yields CASSSTDAGREKLFF.

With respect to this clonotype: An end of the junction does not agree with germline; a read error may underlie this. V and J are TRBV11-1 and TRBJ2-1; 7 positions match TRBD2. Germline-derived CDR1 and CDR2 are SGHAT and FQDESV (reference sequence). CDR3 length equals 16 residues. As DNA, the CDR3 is TGTGCCAGCAGTCCTCTAGCGGTTAGCTCCCACAATGAGCAGTTCTTC. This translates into CASSPLAVSSHNEQFF.

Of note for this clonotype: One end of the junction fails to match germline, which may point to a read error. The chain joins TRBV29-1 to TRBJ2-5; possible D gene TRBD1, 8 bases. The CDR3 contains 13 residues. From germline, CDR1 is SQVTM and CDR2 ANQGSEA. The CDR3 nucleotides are TGCAGCGTACGAACAGGGGGGGGAGAGACCCGGTACTTC. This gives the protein CSVRTGGGETRYF.